This TCR beta chain comes out of a study of metastatic and nonmetastatic thyroid tumors (dated by TCRdb to the early 2020s). A note on the overall study: For patients with malignant and with benign thyroid disease, the researchers compared repertoires between peripheral blood samples and tumor or nodule tissue samples.

No patient had received any treatment before thyroid surgery. Using T-cell receptor beta sequencing, the researchers looked back retrospectively at clinical samples from patients, gathered between the early 2010s and the late 2010s. The investigation overall reported the following: TCR beta diversity was reported as significantly higher in malignant tumors than in benign nodules, in both blood and tumor samples.

There are a few counts of this clone. The clone's antigen remains unknown. One base away there is no much larger clone; base qualities are not given. Based on the germline V gene, the CDR1 and CDR2 sequences are MNHNS and SASEGT. The germline ends are 16 bases apart after V is trimmed by 7 bases and J by 3 bases. The CDR3 runs 14 residues from the cysteine to the phenylalanine. The entry retains the CDR3 DNA only, 42 bases that are in frame from base 1. Preparation of the library involved PCR. Sequenced using an Illumina HiSeq 4000. High-throughput sequencing was used to profile the TCR beta-chain CDR3 region of each patient. The authors' analysis ran thus. CDR3 differences across clinicopathological groups were used to build a classifier for discriminating distant-metastatic papillary thyroid cancer patients. To measure repertoire diversity the researchers used the Shannon index, while the Morisita-Horn index served to gauge how similar the tumor and blood repertoires were. TCRdb passed the public sequencing reads through fastp at Q25 and MiXCR, retaining productive beta sequences. These V and J calls derive from TCRdb rather than the authors' analysis. For this sample there are approximately 70,000 clones; 4% to 4.5% appear just once. Around 20% of the sample is in the top ten clones.

The receptor was isolated from a female donor with papillary thyroid cancer or a benign thyroid nodule (not recorded which). Some clones in this sample may be carry-over from other donors' samples. The chain uses TRBV6-1 and TRBJ2-7; a tentative D call is TRBD1 (5 bases match). Sample: blood. The CDR3 reads CASTPAGIIYEQYF. DNA sequence: TGTGCCAGCACCCCGGCAGGGATCATCTACGAGCAGTACTTC.